The rows below give T cell receptor beta chains drawn from one sample of a study of cytomegalovirus exposure and HLA in healthy donors. Using immunoSEQ multiplex PCR, the repertoire was profiled, and TCRdb retains in-frame clones only, with some absent. The sample includes more than 25,000 clones, roughly 70% of them seen just once. What was sequenced was PBMCs. All receptors come from a woman between 50 and 59 years old in good health and CMV-seronegative. Each CDR3 is given with its conserved first and last residue. The order of the fields is clone size, D gene, V gene, J gene, CDR3 DNA, CDR3 protein. A D gene is named only where the DNA matches it firmly. A clone size is listed for some rows: how often the clone was seen (once, few, many), or a class if it is expanded.

size: .; D: TRBD1; V: TRBV5-1; J: TRBJ1-1; DNA: TGCGCCAGCAGTTTCGGACAGGGGGGAGTCGGCACTGAAGCTTTCTTT; CDR3: CASSFGQGGVGTEAFF
size: .; D: TRBD1; V: TRBV5-1; J: TRBJ1-1; DNA: TGCGCCAGCAGCTTACAGGGGATGAACACTGAAGCTTTCTTT; CDR3: CASSLQGMNTEAFF
size: .; D: .; V: TRBV29-1; J: TRBJ2-7; DNA: TGCAGCGCCGCCCTAGACGGCTACGAGCAGTACTTC; CDR3: CSAALDGYEQYF
size: .; D: .; V: TRBV11-2; J: TRBJ2-7; DNA: TGTGCCAGCAGCTTAGACTCCGCGGGTTACTCCTACGAGCAGTACTTC; CDR3: CASSLDSAGYSYEQYF
size: .; D: .; V: TRBV7-9; J: TRBJ1-4; DNA: TGTGCCAGCAGCTCTAGGAGAGAGAATGAAAAACTGTTTTTT; CDR3: CASSSRRENEKLFF
size: few; D: .; V: TRBV28; J: TRBJ2-1; DNA: TGTGCCAGCAGTTTATGGCAGAGGCTATACAATGAGCAGTTCTTC; CDR3: CASSLWQRLYNEQFF
size: .; D: .; V: TRBV25-1; J: TRBJ1-4; DNA: TGTGCCAGCAGTGAAAGGGGTGTGAATGAAAAACTGTTTTTT; CDR3: CASSERGVNEKLFF
size: .; D: TRBD2; V: TRBV29-1; J: TRBJ2-5; DNA: TGCAGCGTTGAAGAGGGGGGGGGATTCGGAGAGACCCAGTACTTC; CDR3: CSVEEGGGFGETQYF
size: .; D: TRBD2; V: TRBV6-5; J: TRBJ2-2; DNA: TGTGCCAGCCGTCGGGAGGGGTCGACGGCCGGGGAGCTGTTTTTT; CDR3: CASRREGSTAGELFF
size: .; D: TRBD1; V: TRBV7-9; J: TRBJ2-7; DNA: TGTGCCAGCAGCTTGGGAGACAGGGACGGCGAGCAGTACTTC; CDR3: CASSLGDRDGEQYF
size: .; D: TRBD2; V: TRBV29-1; J: TRBJ2-5; DNA: TGCAGCGCCAGGGAGGGCCAAGAGACCCAGTACTTC; CDR3: CSAREGQETQYF
size: .; D: TRBD1; V: TRBV19; J: TRBJ1-5; DNA: TGTGCCAGTAGTATACAGGGGGTGCATCAGCCCCAGCATTTT; CDR3: CASSIQGVHQPQHF
size: .; D: .; V: TRBV7-8; J: TRBJ1-4; DNA: TGTGCCAGCAGCTTGTGGGAAGGGGATGGGAAACTGTTTTTT; CDR3: CASSLWEGDGKLFF
size: .; D: TRBD2; V: TRBV6-1; J: TRBJ2-5; DNA: TGTGCCAGCAGTGATAGCGGGGGGAAGGAGACCCAGTACTTC; CDR3: CASSDSGGKETQYF
size: .; D: .; V: TRBV29-1; J: TRBJ2-7; DNA: TGCAGCGTTGGACAGGAACAGTTCGTCGAGCAGTACTTC; CDR3: CSVGQEQFVEQYF
size: .; D: TRBD1; V: TRBV5-6; J: TRBJ1-2; DNA: TGTGCCAGCAGCCAAGGGACAGGGGGATTAGGGGGCTACACCTTC; CDR3: CASSQGTGGLGGYTF
size: .; D: .; V: TRBV28; J: TRBJ1-4; DNA: TGTGCCAGCAGCCCGACAGGCCTTAATGAAAAACTGTTTTTT; CDR3: CASSPTGLNEKLFF
size: .; D: .; V: TRBV7-2; J: TRBJ1-5; DNA: TGTGCCAGCAGCTTAGACTCGGCGGGGAATCAGCCCCAGCATTTT; CDR3: CASSLDSAGNQPQHF
size: .; D: TRBD2; V: TRBV25-1; J: TRBJ2-2; DNA: TGTGCCAGCATGGGCGGGGGAGGCACCGGGGAGCTGTTTTTT; CDR3: CASMGGGGTGELFF
size: medium-sized; D: TRBD1; V: TRBV4-1; J: TRBJ1-1; DNA: TGCGCCAGCAGCCAAGATCGGTTTGGGACAGGCGAGAACACTGAAGCTTTCTTT; CDR3: CASSQDRFGTGENTEAFF
size: .; D: TRBD2; V: TRBV15; J: TRBJ2-1; DNA: TGTGCCACACCCGCGGGAGGGTCAAACAATGAGCAGTTCTTC; CDR3: CATPAGGSNNEQFF
size: once; D: .; V: TRBV29-1; J: TRBJ2-1; DNA: TGCAGCGTTGTTTCCGGGGGAAAAATAGTCCATGAGCAGTTCTTC; CDR3: CSVVSGGKIVHEQFF
size: .; D: .; V: TRBV2; J: TRBJ1-1; DNA: TGTGCCAGCAGTAAGCGTGCGGAGCTAGTTGAAGCTTTCTTT; CDR3: CASSKRAELVEAFF
size: .; D: TRBD1; V: TRBV7-9; J: TRBJ2-7; DNA: TGTGCCAGCAGGCGGGACAGGACCTACGAGCAGTACTTC; CDR3: CASRRDRTYEQYF
size: .; D: TRBD2; V: TRBV10-1; J: TRBJ2-7; DNA: TGCGCCAGCAGTGAGTCGTCTAGCGGGAGTCAGTACGAGCAGTACTTC; CDR3: CASSESSSGSQYEQYF
size: .; D: TRBD1; V: TRBV5-6; J: TRBJ1-1; DNA: TGTGCCAGCAGCTTGGTAGGGGGCGACACTGAAGCTTTCTTT; CDR3: CASSLVGGDTEAFF
size: once; D: TRBD1; V: TRBV28; J: TRBJ1-2; DNA: TGTGCCAGCAGTCGGGTCGGGACAGGGAATGGCTACACCTTC; CDR3: CASSRVGTGNGYTF
size: few; D: .; V: TRBV16; J: TRBJ1-4; DNA: TGTGCCAGCAGCCAATTGGCAGGGGCCCTAGAAAAACTGTTTTTT; CDR3: CASSQLAGALEKLFF
size: .; D: .; V: TRBV29-1; J: TRBJ2-2; DNA: TGCAGCGGGAGACAGAGAATGAACACCGGGGAGCTGTTTTTT; CDR3: CSGRQRMNTGELFF
size: few; D: .; V: TRBV6-5; J: TRBJ2-3; DNA: TGTGCCAGCAGTTACACCCCTAGCCCAGATACGCAGTATTTT; CDR3: CASSYTPSPDTQYF
size: .; D: TRBD2; V: TRBV29-1; J: TRBJ2-1; DNA: TGCAGCCTCCTCGGGGGGGCCTCCTCCTACAATGAGCAGTTCTTC; CDR3: CSLLGGASSYNEQFF
size: .; D: .; V: TRBV7-6; J: TRBJ1-1; DNA: TGTGCCAGCAGCTTCGGAGGTGAATGGGGCACTGAAGCTTTCTTT; CDR3: CASSFGGEWGTEAFF
size: .; D: .; V: TRBV5-1; J: TRBJ1-2; DNA: TGCGCCAGCAGCTTGATCGGGGGACGAGATGGCTACACCTTC; CDR3: CASSLIGGRDGYTF
size: .; D: TRBD1; V: TRBV6-6; J: TRBJ2-7; DNA: TGTGCCAGCCGGGACAGGGAATCCTACGAGCAGTACTTC; CDR3: CASRDRESYEQYF
size: .; D: TRBD1; V: TRBV29-1; J: TRBJ2-1; DNA: TGCAGCGTTGAAGTCGGTCGACAGGGAAGATTGAATGAGCAGTTCTTC; CDR3: CSVEVGRQGRLNEQFF
size: .; D: .; V: TRBV7-3; J: TRBJ1-5; DNA: TGTGCCAGCAGCCCGACGGGGGATCAGCCCCAGCATTTT; CDR3: CASSPTGDQPQHF
size: medium-sized; D: TRBD2; V: TRBV9; J: TRBJ2-7; DNA: TGTGCCAGCAGCGCGGGACTAACCTACGAGCAGTACTTC; CDR3: CASSAGLTYEQYF
size: .; D: .; V: TRBV6-5; J: TRBJ2-3; DNA: TGTGCCAGCAGTTCCCGGGGTAGTCGGGTGACAGATACGCAGTATTTT; CDR3: CASSSRGSRVTDTQYF
size: .; D: .; V: TRBV5-4; J: TRBJ2-1; DNA: TGTGCCAGCAGCTCGGGTCCCGACAGCAACAATGAGCAGTTCTTC; CDR3: CASSSGPDSNNEQFF
size: .; D: .; V: TRBV5-6; J: TRBJ2-1; DNA: TGTGCCAGCAGCTCTGACAGCCTGAATGAGCAGTTCTTC; CDR3: CASSSDSLNEQFF
size: .; D: TRBD2; V: TRBV14; J: TRBJ2-1; DNA: TGTGCCAGCAGCACCCTACGGGGGGGCCCCCTCAATGAGCAGTTCTTC; CDR3: CASSTLRGGPLNEQFF
size: .; D: TRBD1; V: TRBV29-1; J: TRBJ2-7; DNA: TGCAGCGTTGGACAGGGTGGCTACGAGCAGTACTTC; CDR3: CSVGQGGYEQYF
size: .; D: .; V: TRBV5-4; J: TRBJ2-7; DNA: TGTGCCAGCAGATCTTCGAGCCAAGACGAGCAGTACTTC; CDR3: CASRSSSQDEQYF
size: .; D: TRBD1; V: TRBV7-6; J: TRBJ1-4; DNA: TGTGCCAGCAGCTACGACAGGGGGCAACGAGGGGACGACGAAAAACTGTTTTTT; CDR3: CASSYDRGQRGDDEKLFF
size: .; D: .; V: TRBV6-1; J: TRBJ2-7; DNA: TGTGCCAGCAGTGTTGGGCGCAATACCTACGAGCAGTACTTC; CDR3: CASSVGRNTYEQYF
size: .; D: .; V: TRBV5-1; J: TRBJ2-7; DNA: TGCGCCAGCAGCTTGATAGGGAGCTCCTACGAGCAGTACTTC; CDR3: CASSLIGSSYEQYF
size: .; D: .; V: TRBV6-5; J: TRBJ2-7; DNA: TGTGCCAGCCGACCAGACGGGACCTACGAGCAGTACTTC; CDR3: CASRPDGTYEQYF
size: few; D: .; V: TRBV6-5; J: TRBJ1-6; DNA: TGTGCCAGCAGTTACTCGAAGGACAGTACCAATTCACCCCTCCACTTT; CDR3: CASSYSKDSTNSPLHF
size: .; D: .; V: TRBV6-5; J: TRBJ1-5; DNA: TGTGCCAGCAGTTCGGGGGGTAGGAATCAGCCCCAGCATTTT; CDR3: CASSSGGRNQPQHF